Listed here is a single T cell receptor (beta chain). Its target is not known. Peripheral blood was collected from the related graft donor on the marrow donation day. Libraries were prepared by immunoSEQ multiplex PCR; TCRdb keeps only in-frame clonotypes and omits some of them. Of 50,000 to 60,000 clones in the sample, roughly 94% were seen once. This sample was included in a study of T cells after posttransplantation cyclophosphamide. General study points: Recipient CMV seropositivity and CMV reactivation strongly tracked TRB clonality. TRB overlap between skin or GI tissue T cells and blood was limited.

The CDR3 extends over 14 amino acids. V was cut by 5 bases and J by 0 bases, with 8 bases left in between. Germline-derived CDR1 and CDR2 are SGHVS and FNYEAQ. The material sequenced was PBMCs. This receptor was taken from a woman aged 30 to 39 in good health and a related stem cell transplant donor. The chain uses TRBV7-6 and TRBJ2-1; D possibly corresponds to TRBD1 (5 bases). The DNA for the CDR3 is TGTGCCAGCAGCCCAGGGTCCTCCTACAATGAGCAGTTCTTC. Translation: CASSPGSSYNEQFF.